The present entry profiles one TCR beta chain with its context. This sample was taken from a study of CD8+ T cells in alopecia areata. The overall study: Percentage of affected scalp area was the basis on which treated patients' severity was scored.

Treatment given: oral pan-JAK inhibitor, 5-10 mg twice daily. The study team obtained lesional scalp punch biopsies and peripheral blood from alopecia areata patients. TCR sequencing used cDNA made by reverse transcription of extracted RNA. Some clones are missing from TCRdb's copy, which holds only in-frame ones; the method was immunoSEQ multiplex PCR. The sample gives about 190,000 clones, about three fifths of which show up once; over 0.55% is in the top ten. The CDR3 totals 13 residues. Germline-derived CDR1 and CDR2 are SQVTM and ANQGSEA. Trimming removed 7 bases at V and 6 bases at J, with 16 bases between.

V and J are TRBV29-1 and TRBJ1-5, with a possible D match to TRBD1 (5 bases). The sample in question was CD4+ T cells sorted from blood, obtained at week 4, from a patient treated with tofacitinib. The sequence was collected from a human donor with alopecia areata. CDR3 nucleotides: TGCAGCGCCTCCCAGGGTGCAGGTCAGCCCCAGCATTTT. Protein sequence: CSASQGAGQPQHF.